A selection of T cell receptor beta chains follows, all from one sample in a study of cytomegalovirus exposure and HLA in healthy donors. Sequenced by immunoSEQ multiplex PCR; TCRdb stores in-frame clones only, minus some. The profile shows a few hundred thousand clones, nearly 95% of them singletons. Sequencing used PBMCs. The receptors were gathered from a girl aged 2-9 years in good health and CMV-seronegative. Both conserved end residues are part of each CDR3. A D gene is named only where the DNA matches it firmly.

J gene	V gene	D gene	CDR3 protein	CDR3 DNA
TRBJ1-2	TRBV7-9	NA	CSSSPGQIGYTF	TGTTCCAGCAGCCCAGGACAGATAGGCTACACCTTC
TRBJ2-7	TRBV28	TRBD2	CASSLAGGPSYEQYF	TGTGCCAGCAGCCTTGCGGGGGGGCCATCCTACGAGCAGTACTTC
TRBJ1-1	TRBV27	TRBD1	CASSLRTGWNTEAFF	TGTGCCAGCAGTCTTAGGACAGGGTGGAACACTGAAGCTTTCTTT
TRBJ2-7	TRBV11-2	NA	CASSLGAYEQYF	TGTGCCAGCAGCTTAGGAGCCTACGAGCAGTACTTC
TRBJ1-1	TRBV30	TRBD1	CAWGQGVGTEAFF	TGTGCCTGGGGCCAGGGGGTGGGCACTGAAGCTTTCTTT
TRBJ1-4	TRBV4-2	NA	CASSTAGANEKLFF	TGTGCCAGCTCCACGGCGGGGGCTAATGAAAAACTGTTTTTT
TRBJ2-1	TRBV14	NA	CASSQDSSGRGPQFF	TGTGCCAGCAGCCAAGATTCCTCCGGGAGAGGTCCCCAGTTCTTC
TRBJ1-1	TRBV6-5	NA	CASSPTANTEAFF	TGTGCCAGCAGTCCCACAGCAAACACTGAAGCTTTCTTT
TRBJ1-5	TRBV28	NA	CASSLSFRNQPQHF	TGTGCCAGCAGTTTGAGTTTCCGCAATCAGCCCCAGCATTTT
TRBJ2-1	TRBV15	TRBD1	CATSQDRGRNEQFF	TGTGCCACCAGCCAGGACAGGGGGCGGAATGAGCAGTTCTTC